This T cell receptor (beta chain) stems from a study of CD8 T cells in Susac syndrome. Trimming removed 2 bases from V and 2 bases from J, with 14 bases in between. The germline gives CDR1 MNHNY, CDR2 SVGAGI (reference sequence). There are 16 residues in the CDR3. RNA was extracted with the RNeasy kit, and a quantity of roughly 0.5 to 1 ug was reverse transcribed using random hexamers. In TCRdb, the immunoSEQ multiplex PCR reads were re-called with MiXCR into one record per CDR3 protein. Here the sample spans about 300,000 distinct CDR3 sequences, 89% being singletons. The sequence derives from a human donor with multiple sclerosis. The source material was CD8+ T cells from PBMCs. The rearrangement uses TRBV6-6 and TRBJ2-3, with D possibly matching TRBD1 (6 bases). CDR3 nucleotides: TGTGCCAGCAGTTACCCGGTCCGGGACACCACAGATACGCAGTATTTT. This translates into CASSYPVRDTTDTQYF.